This is a list of T cell receptor beta chains from one sample in a study of T cell responses to AZD1222 COVID-19 vaccine. Clones were read by immunoSEQ multiplex PCR, and TCRdb kept only the in-frame ones, dropping some. The table lists some 120,000 clones, more than 80% of them singletons. The sample consisted of peripheral blood, taken 28 days after the second AZD1222 dose. Source of these receptors: an adult who received the AZD1222 COVID-19 vaccine. The CDR3 runs from the conserved cysteine through the conserved F or W. Fields, in order: V gene, J gene, CDR3 protein.

TRBV19,TRBJ2-3,CASSPGGEGTDTQYF
TRBV28,TRBJ1-6,CASRSVPQFSYNSPLHF
TRBV6-5,TRBJ2-1,CASSYSTAATPHEQFF
TRBV19,TRBJ1-5,CASSGFQWQGWGQHSNQPQHF
TRBV5-1,TRBJ1-2,CASRDRVVGLGGYTF
TRBV5-1,TRBJ2-6,CASSLFGEGANVLTF
TRBV15,TRBJ2-3,CATSREGVDTQYF
TRBV2,TRBJ1-1,CASSVGQNTEAFF
TRBV28,TRBJ1-2,CASSAGDYGYTF
TRBV5-1,TRBJ1-1,CASSSPSLNTEAFF
TRBV11-3,TRBJ2-2,CASSQPRGGNTGELFF
TRBV24-1,TRBJ2-7,CATSDPHEGADEQYF
TRBV18,TRBJ2-2,CASSVGAGELFF
TRBV3-1/TRBV3-2,TRBJ1-1,CASSQLPSTEAFF
TRBV6-5,TRBJ1-1,CASTNPGGAEAFF
TRBV19,TRBJ1-5,CATKEVARALGHQPQHF
TRBV19,TRBJ2-1,CASSIGTGKFF
TRBV4-3,TRBJ2-2,CASSQDLPRGLDTGELFF
TRBV7-8,TRBJ1-3,CASSPGQLISGNTIYF
TRBV6-6,TRBJ1-6,CASSRGYPRDNNSPLHF
TRBV7-3,TRBJ1-2,CASSAGTGGDGYTF
TRBV7-8,TRBJ1-4,CASSLGIGTRVTNEKLFF
TRBV28,TRBJ2-5,CASSLWTGGGGTQYF
TRBV15,TRBJ2-1,CATSADRGNEQFF
TRBV18,TRBJ1-1,CASSSGHEAFF
TRBV19,TRBJ1-1,CASSRTDMNTEAFF
TRBV5-6,TRBJ2-1,CASSSGTGTHYGDEQFF
TRBV28,TRBJ1-5,CASRPLTGEGQPQHF
TRBV6-5,TRBJ1-3,CASSYEGYAGNTIYF
TRBV3-1/TRBV3-2,TRBJ1-6,CASSQEPGDSPLHF
TRBV5-5,TRBJ2-7,CASSLSPIDGEQYF
TRBV5-1,TRBJ1-5,CASSLGDRRGQPQHF
TRBV2,TRBJ1-1,CASSEMLNTEAFF
TRBV5-4,TRBJ2-5,CASSAHTSGDQETQYF
TRBV11-2,TRBJ1-1,CASSFPQGRLTEAFF
TRBV18,TRBJ2-5,CASRPGPNSGETQYF
TRBV3-1/TRBV3-2,TRBJ2-7,CASSGIWTNEQYF
TRBV6-2/TRBV6-3,TRBJ1-5,CASSSTGGNQPQHF
TRBV6-5,TRBJ2-4,CASSYTPDIAKNIQYF
TRBV6-5,TRBJ2-7,CASSSGQFYEQYF
TRBV4-3,TRBJ2-3,CASSQFPRGGSTDTQYF
TRBV7-2,TRBJ2-1,CASSSRQGNEQFF
TRBV6-5,TRBJ1-5,CASRGVGFQPQHF
TRBV5-6,TRBJ1-4,CASSAYRGRTNEKLFF
TRBV18,TRBJ1-4,CASSDRLGEKLFF
TRBV6-1,TRBJ1-6,CASSETRGLGSPLHF
TRBV9,TRBJ2-3,CASSVNTDTQYF
TRBV29-1,TRBJ1-2,CSVESGPNYGYTF
TRBV5-1,TRBJ1-1,CASSSIQGSGTEAFF
TRBV7-6,TRBJ1-2,CASSLEGGPHGYTF
TRBV10-3,TRBJ2-1,CAISPLATNYNEQFF
TRBV3-1/TRBV3-2,TRBJ2-1,CASSQDQGTTLQFF
TRBV19,TRBJ1-2,CASSIPGQGIDYGYTF
TRBV7-9,TRBJ1-5,CASGNLQGQPQHF
TRBV2,TRBJ2-2,CASSGQRTGELFF